Sequencing of this TCR beta chain was carried out in a study of T cell responses to AZD1222 COVID-19 vaccine. Profiled with immunoSEQ multiplex PCR; TCRdb holds only in-frame clones, not every one. The data contain about 140,000 clones, roughly 90% of them singletons. Germline lookup yields CDR1 SGHNT and CDR2 YENEEA. Deletions cut 1 base from V and 9 bases from J, with 10 bases between. The CDR3 length is 14 residues. The origin of this receptor is an adult in good health. The chain uses TRBV11-3 and TRBJ1-6; tentative D call: TRBD1 (5 bases). Here the sequenced sample was peripheral blood, taken on day 0 of AZD1222 vaccination. The CDR3 here is CASSLGGRVSPLHF. For the CDR3, the DNA is TGTGCCAGCAGCTTAGGTGGCAGGGTTTCACCCCTCCACTTT.